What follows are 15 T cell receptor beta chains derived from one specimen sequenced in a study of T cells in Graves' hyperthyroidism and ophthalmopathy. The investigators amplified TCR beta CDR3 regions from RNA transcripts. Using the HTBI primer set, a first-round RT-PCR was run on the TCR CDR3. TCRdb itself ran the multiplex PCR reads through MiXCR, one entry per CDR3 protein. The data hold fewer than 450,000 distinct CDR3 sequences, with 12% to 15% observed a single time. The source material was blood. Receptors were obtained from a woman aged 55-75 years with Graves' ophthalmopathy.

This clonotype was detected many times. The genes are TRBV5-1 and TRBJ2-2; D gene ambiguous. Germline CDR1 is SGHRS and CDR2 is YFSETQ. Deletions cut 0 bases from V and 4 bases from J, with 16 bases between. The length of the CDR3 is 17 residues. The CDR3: CASSLAAAGSVTGELFF. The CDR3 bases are TGCGCCAGCAGCTTGGCCGCGGCAGGCTCGGTCACCGGGGAGCTGTTTTTT.

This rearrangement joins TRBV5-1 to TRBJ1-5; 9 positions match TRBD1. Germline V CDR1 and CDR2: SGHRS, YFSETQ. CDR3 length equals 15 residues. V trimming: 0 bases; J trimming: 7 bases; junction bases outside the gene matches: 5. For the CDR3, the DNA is TGCGCCAGCAGCTTGGATACAGGGGGCCCACAGCCCCAGCATTTT. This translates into CASSLDTGGPQPQHF.

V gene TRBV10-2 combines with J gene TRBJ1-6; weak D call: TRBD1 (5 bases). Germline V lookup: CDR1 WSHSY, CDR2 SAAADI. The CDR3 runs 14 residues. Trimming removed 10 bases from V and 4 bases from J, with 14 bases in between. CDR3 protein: CATNPGQYNSPLHF. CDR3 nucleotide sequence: TGCGCCACAAACCCAGGACAATATAATTCACCCCTCCACTTT.

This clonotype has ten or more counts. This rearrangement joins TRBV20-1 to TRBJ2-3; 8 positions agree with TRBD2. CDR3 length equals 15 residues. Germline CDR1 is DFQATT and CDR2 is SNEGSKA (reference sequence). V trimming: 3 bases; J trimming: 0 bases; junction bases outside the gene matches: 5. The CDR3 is CSARTPSGSTDTQYF. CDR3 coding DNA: TGCAGTGCTAGGACTCCTAGCGGGAGCACAGATACGCAGTATTTT.

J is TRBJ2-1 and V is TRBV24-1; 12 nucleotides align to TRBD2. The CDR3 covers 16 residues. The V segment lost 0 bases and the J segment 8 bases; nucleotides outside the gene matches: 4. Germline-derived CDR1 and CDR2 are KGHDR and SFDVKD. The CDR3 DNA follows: TGTGCCACCAGTGATTTGCGGCTAGCGGGAGGGGATGAGCAGTTCTTC. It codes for CATSDLRLAGGDEQFF.

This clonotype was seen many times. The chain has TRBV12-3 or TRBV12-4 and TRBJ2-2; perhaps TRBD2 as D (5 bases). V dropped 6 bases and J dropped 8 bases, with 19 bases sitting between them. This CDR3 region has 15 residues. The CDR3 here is CASSPGPGSGGELFF. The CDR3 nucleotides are TGTGCCAGCAGCCCTGGACCCGGATCGGGGGGGGAGCTGTTTTTT.

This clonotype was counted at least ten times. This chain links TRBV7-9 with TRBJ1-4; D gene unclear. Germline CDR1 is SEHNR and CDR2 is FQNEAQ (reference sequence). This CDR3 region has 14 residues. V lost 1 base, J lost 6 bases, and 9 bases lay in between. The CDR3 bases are TGTGCCAGCAGCTTAGGGGAGGCGGATGAAAAACTGTTTTTT. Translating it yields CASSLGEADEKLFF. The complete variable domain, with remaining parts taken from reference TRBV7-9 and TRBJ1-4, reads DTGVSQNPRHKITKRGQNVTFRCDPISEHNRLYWYRQTLGQGPEFLTYFQNEAQLEKSRLLSDRFSAERPKGSFSTLEIQRTEQGDSAMYLCASSLGEADEKLFFGSGTQLSVL.

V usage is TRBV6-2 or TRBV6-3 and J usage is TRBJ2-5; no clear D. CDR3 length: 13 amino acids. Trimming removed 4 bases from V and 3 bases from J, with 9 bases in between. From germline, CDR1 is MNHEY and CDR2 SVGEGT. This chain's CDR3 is CASSFFRKETQYF. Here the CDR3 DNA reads TGTGCCAGCAGTTTCTTTCGGAAAGAGACCCAGTACTTC.

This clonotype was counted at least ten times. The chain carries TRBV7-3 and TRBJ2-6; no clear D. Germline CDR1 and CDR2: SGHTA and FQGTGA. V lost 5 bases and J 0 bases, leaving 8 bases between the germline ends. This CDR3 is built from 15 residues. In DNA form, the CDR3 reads TGTGCCAGCAGCGCCACAGCCTCTGGGGCCAACGTCCTGACTTTC. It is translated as CASSATASGANVLTF.

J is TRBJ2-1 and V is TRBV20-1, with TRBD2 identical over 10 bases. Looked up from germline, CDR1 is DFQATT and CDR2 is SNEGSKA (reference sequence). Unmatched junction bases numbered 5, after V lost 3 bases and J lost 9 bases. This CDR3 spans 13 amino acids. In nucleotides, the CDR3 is TGCAGTGCTAGCGGGGTAGCGGGAGGTGAGCAGTTCTTC. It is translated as CSASGVAGGEQFF.

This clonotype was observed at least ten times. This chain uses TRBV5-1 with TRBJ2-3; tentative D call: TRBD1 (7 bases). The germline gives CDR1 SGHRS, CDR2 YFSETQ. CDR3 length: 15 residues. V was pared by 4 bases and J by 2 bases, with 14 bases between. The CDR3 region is CASSTQGEVTDTQYF. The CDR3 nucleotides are TGCGCCAGCAGCACTCAGGGGGAGGTCACAGATACGCAGTATTTT.

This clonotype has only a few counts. CDR3 sequence: CSARQGINYGYTF. In DNA form, the CDR3 reads TGCAGTGCTAGACAGGGGATTAACTATGGCTACACCTTC. The chain employs TRBV20-1 and TRBJ1-2; D is perhaps TRBD1 (6 bases). Trimming shortened V by 2 bases and J by 1 base, and 8 bases separated the two germline ends. The CDR3 length is 13 residues. Germline lookup yields CDR1 DFQATT and CDR2 SNEGSKA (reference sequence).

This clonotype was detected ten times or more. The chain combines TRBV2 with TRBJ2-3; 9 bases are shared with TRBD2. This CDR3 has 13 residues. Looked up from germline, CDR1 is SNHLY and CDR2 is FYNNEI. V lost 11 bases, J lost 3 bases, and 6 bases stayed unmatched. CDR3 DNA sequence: TGTGCCTGTAGCGGGAGAGGAACAGATACGCAGTATTTT. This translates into CACSGRGTDTQYF.

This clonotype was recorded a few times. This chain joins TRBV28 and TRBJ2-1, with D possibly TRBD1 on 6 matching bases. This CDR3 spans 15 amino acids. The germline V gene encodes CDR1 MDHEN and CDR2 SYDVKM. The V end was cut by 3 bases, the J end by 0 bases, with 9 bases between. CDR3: CASSLLGASYNEQFF. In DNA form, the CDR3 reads TGTGCCAGCAGTTTGCTGGGGGCCTCCTACAATGAGCAGTTCTTC.

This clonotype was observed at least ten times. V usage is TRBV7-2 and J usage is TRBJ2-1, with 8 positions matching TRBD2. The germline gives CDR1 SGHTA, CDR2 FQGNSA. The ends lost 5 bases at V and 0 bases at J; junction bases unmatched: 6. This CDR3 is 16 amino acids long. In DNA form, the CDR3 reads TGTGCCAGCAGCCGCCCAAGCGGGAGCTCCTACAATGAGCAGTTCTTC. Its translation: CASSRPSGSSYNEQFF.